This T cell receptor (beta chain) was profiled in a study of OX40 agonist ivuxolimab in advanced cancers. Germline assignment: CDR1 SGHAT and CDR2 FQDESV (reference sequence). V was cut by 5 bases and J by 2 bases, with 13 bases left in between. This CDR3 has 14 amino acids. The method was immunoSEQ multiplex PCR; TCRdb's version includes in-frame clones alone and lacks a portion of them. The sample holds under 80,000 clones; 75% to 90% are singletons and the top ten take 2% to 2.5%. The V gene is TRBV11-1, the J gene TRBJ2-7, with D perhaps being TRBD1 or TRBD2 (5 bases each). This TCR derives from an adult with an advanced solid tumor such as melanoma, head and neck, liver or kidney cancer. The sequences come from CD4+ or CD8+ T cells sorted from blood, collected in a trial of the OX40 agonist ivuxolimab. The chain's CDR3 is CASSITQGPYEQYF. For the CDR3, the DNA is TGTGCCAGCAGCATAACTCAGGGACCCTACGAGCAGTACTTC. Drawing the rest from reference TRBV11-1 and TRBJ2-7, the complete variable domain is EAEVAQSPRYKITEKSQAVAFWCDPISGHATLYWYRQILGQGPELLVQFQDESVVDDSQLPKDRFSAERLKGVDSTLKIQPAELGDSAMYLCASSITQGPYEQYFGPGTRLTVT.